This TCR beta chain is drawn from a study of T-cell memory formation after mild COVID-19. Study outcomes and limitations: Balance between CD4 and CD8 was seen in clones contracting day 15 to 85, and a CD4+ lean was seen in later expanders.

This clonotype showed up just a few times. Its antigen is unknown. Each CDR3 protein is one row after TCRdb ran MiXCR on the 5' RACE reads. Of 400,000 to 500,000 distinct CDR3 sequences detected, less than 25% appear once; the ten largest clones hold 8.5% to 10%. Material for sequencing was PBMCs or a T cell subset sorted from them (not recorded which). This receptor was obtained from an adult woman who had mild COVID-19 (a few samples of this study predate the infection). Cell type and time point are not known.

CDR3 protein: CASSSSGTDTYNEQFF. CDR3 sequence (DNA): TGTGCCAGCAGCTCCTCCGGGACAGATACCTACAATGAGCAGTTCTTC. The chain combines TRBV5-4 with TRBJ2-1, with TRBD1 identical over 7 bases. Germline V gene lookup returns CDR1 SGHNT and CDR2 YYREEE (reference sequence). J was trimmed by 2 bases and V by 3 bases; bases with no gene match: 8. This CDR3 has 16 residues.